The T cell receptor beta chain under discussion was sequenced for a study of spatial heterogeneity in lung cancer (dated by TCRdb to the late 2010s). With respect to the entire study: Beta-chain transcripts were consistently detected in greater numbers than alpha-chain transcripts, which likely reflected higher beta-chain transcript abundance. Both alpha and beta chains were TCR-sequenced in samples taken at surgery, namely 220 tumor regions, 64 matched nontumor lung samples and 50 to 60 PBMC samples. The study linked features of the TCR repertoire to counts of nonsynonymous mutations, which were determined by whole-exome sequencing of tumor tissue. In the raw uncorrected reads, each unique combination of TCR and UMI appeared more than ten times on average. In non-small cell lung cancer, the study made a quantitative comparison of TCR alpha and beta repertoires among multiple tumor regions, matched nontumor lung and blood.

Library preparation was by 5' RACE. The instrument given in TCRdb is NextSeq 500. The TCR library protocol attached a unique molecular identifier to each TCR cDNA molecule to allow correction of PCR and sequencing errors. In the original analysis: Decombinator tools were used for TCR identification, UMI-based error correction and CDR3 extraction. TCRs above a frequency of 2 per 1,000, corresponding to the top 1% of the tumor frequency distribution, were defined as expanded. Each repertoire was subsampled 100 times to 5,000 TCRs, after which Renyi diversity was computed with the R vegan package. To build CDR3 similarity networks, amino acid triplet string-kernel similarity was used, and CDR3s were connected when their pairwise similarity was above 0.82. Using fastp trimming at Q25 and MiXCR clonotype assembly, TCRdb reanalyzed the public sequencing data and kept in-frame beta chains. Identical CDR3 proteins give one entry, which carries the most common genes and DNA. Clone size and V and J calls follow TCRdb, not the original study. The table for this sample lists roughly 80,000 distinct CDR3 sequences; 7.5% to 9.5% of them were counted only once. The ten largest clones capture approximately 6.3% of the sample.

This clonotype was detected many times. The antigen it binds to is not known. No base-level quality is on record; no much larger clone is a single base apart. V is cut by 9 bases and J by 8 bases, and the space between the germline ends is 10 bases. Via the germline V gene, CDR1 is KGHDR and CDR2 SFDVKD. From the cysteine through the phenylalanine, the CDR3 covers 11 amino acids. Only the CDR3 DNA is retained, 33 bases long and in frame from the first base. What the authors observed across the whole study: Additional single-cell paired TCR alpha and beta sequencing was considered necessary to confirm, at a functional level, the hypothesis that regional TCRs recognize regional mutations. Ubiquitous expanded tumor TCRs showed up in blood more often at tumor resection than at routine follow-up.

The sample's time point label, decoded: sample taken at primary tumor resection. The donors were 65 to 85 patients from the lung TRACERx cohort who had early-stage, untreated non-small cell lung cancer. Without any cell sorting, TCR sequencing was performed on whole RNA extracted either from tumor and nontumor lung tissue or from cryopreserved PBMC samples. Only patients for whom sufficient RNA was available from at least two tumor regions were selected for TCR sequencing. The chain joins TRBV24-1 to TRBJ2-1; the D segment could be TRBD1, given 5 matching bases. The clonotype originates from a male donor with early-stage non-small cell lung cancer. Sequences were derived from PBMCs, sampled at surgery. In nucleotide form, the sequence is TGTGCCACCCAGGGTACAGATGAGCAGTTCTTC. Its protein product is CATQGTDEQFF.